The rows below give T cell receptor beta chains drawn from one sample of a study of T cell responses to AZD1222 COVID-19 vaccine. Sequencing used immunoSEQ multiplex PCR; TCRdb keeps in-frame clones, though not all of them. The top ten hold around 10% of the sample, which has approximately 80,000 clones, around 85% seen once. Source: peripheral blood, taken 28 days after the second AZD1222 dose. Receptors were obtained from an adult who received the AZD1222 COVID-19 vaccine. CDR3s include the opening cysteine and the closing phenylalanine or tryptophan. A D gene is named only where the DNA matches it firmly. Rows give clone size only sometimes, using once, few, many, or a class for an expanded clone.

len: 13
j_gene: TRBJ2-3
v_gene: TRBV12-3/TRBV12-4
abundance: NA
d_gene: TRBD1
CDR3nt: TGTGCCAGCAGCTCTAACCTGGACAGGGGGGAGTATTTT
CDR3aa: CASSSNLDRGEYF

len: 12
j_gene: TRBJ1-1
v_gene: TRBV29-1
abundance: NA
d_gene: TRBD1
CDR3nt: TGCAGCGTTGATCGTGGACAGGGCTCAGCTTTCTTT
CDR3aa: CSVDRGQGSAFF

len: 15
j_gene: TRBJ2-3
v_gene: TRBV24-1
abundance: NA
d_gene: TRBD2
CDR3nt: TGTGCCACCCGGGGACTAGCGGGATTATCAGATACGCAGTATTTT
CDR3aa: CATRGLAGLSDTQYF

len: 15
j_gene: TRBJ1-3
v_gene: TRBV5-1
abundance: NA
d_gene: NA
CDR3nt: TGCGCCAGCAGCTTGGCAGCGGAAGTTGGAAACACCATATATTTT
CDR3aa: CASSLAAEVGNTIYF

len: 13
j_gene: TRBJ1-2
v_gene: TRBV4-3
abundance: NA
d_gene: NA
CDR3nt: TGCGCCAGCAGCCGGGAGGGATACTATGGCTACACCTTC
CDR3aa: CASSREGYYGYTF

len: 13
j_gene: TRBJ2-1
v_gene: TRBV6-5
abundance: NA
d_gene: NA
CDR3nt: TGTGCCAGCAGTTCCCCCCCCCTCCCTGAGCAGTTCTTC
CDR3aa: CASSSPPLPEQFF

len: 16
j_gene: TRBJ2-7
v_gene: TRBV20-1
abundance: once
d_gene: TRBD2
CDR3nt: TGCAGTGCTAGTCGAGAGACTGTAGCGGGAGTTGCCGAGCAGTACTTC
CDR3aa: CSASRETVAGVAEQYF

len: 13
j_gene: TRBJ1-2
v_gene: TRBV28
abundance: NA
d_gene: NA
CDR3nt: TGTGCCAGCACTACAGGTGGGGTTGGAGGCTACACCTTC
CDR3aa: CASTTGGVGGYTF

len: 16
j_gene: TRBJ1-1
v_gene: TRBV13
abundance: once
d_gene: NA
CDR3nt: TGTGCCAGCAGTAAAATCAGTGTAGTCCTTAGCACTGAAGCTTTCTTT
CDR3aa: CASSKISVVLSTEAFF

len: 15
j_gene: TRBJ2-1
v_gene: TRBV5-8
abundance: once
d_gene: NA
CDR3nt: TGTGCCAGCAGCCCCGGGACGGCCCCCTACAATGAGCAGTTCTTC
CDR3aa: CASSPGTAPYNEQFF

len: 15
j_gene: TRBJ1-5
v_gene: TRBV5-1
abundance: NA
d_gene: NA
CDR3nt: TGCGCCAGCAGCTTGTCTCCCGGGGGCTTGCAGCCCCAGCATTTT
CDR3aa: CASSLSPGGLQPQHF

len: 13
j_gene: TRBJ2-2
v_gene: TRBV19
abundance: NA
d_gene: NA
CDR3nt: TGTGCCAGTAGTATGGGACACACCGGGGAGCTGTTTTTT
CDR3aa: CASSMGHTGELFF